This T cell receptor (beta chain) was retrieved from a study of CD4 T cell repertoires in COVID-19. Across the whole study: Relabeled CFSE-low cells, IL-2-expanded for 9 to 10 days, met spikes from other coronaviruses.

The CDR3 length is 18 residues. J gave up 7 bases and V 6 bases, and 18 bases lay outside the gene matches. The germline CDR1 and CDR2 sequences are ENHRY and SYGVKD. Some clones are missing from TCRdb's copy, which holds only in-frame ones; the method was immunoSEQ multiplex PCR. The sample shows more than 450 clones, over 20% of them seen only once. Whole-study results and caveats: Suggested intraclonal diversification: top SARS-CoV-2-reactive clonotypes appeared in two or three memory subsets. Some SARS-CoV-2 clonotypes, between about 6.5 and 25%, recurred in SARS-CoV and/or HKU1 cultures.

Stimulation with autologous monocytes and recombinant SARS-CoV-2 spike or nucleoprotein produced proliferating antigen-reactive T cell lines. Starting input per subset culture: 5x10^5 cells. This clone ranks as medium-sized. Its antigen is not identified. This material consisted of central memory CD4+ T cells, cultured in vitro, taken after recovery from COVID-19. The chain couples TRBV10-3 to TRBJ1-4, with TRBD1 matching over 9 bases. This receptor was identified in a human donor who had COVID-19. The CDR3 DNA reads TGTGCCATCAGCAACCCGCATTCCGGGACAGGGAGCTCTGAAAAACTGTTTTTT. This codes for CAISNPHSGTGSSEKLFF.